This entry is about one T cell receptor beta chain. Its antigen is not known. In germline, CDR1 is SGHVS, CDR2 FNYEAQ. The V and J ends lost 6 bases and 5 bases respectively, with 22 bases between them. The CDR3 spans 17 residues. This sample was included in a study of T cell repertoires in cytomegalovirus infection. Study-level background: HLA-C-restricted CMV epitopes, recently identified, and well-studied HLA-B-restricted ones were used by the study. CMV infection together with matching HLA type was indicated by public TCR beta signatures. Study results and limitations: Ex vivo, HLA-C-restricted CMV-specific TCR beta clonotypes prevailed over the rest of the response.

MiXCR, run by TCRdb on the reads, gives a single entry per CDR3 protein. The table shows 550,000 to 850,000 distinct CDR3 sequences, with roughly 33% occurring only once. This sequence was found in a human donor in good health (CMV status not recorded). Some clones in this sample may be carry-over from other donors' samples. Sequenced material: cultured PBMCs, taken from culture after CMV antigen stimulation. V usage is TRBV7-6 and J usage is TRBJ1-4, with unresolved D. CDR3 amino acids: CASSPPPWRARNEKLFF. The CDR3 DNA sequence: TGTGCCAGCAGTCCCCCCCCATGGAGGGCCCGAAATGAAAAACTGTTTTTT.